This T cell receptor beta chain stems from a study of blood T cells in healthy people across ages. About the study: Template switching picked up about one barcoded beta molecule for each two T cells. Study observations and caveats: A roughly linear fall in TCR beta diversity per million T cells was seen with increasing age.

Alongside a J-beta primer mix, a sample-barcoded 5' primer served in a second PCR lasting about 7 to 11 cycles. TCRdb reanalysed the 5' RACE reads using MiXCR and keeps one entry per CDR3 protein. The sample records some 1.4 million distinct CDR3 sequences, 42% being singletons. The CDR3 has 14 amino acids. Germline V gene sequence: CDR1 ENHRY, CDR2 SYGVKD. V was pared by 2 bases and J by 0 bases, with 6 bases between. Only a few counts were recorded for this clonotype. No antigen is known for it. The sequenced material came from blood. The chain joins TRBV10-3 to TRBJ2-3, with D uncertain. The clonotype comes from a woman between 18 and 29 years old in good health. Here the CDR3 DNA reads TGTGCCATCAGTGAGAGGGATAGCACAGATACGCAGTATTTT. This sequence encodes CAISERDSTDTQYF.